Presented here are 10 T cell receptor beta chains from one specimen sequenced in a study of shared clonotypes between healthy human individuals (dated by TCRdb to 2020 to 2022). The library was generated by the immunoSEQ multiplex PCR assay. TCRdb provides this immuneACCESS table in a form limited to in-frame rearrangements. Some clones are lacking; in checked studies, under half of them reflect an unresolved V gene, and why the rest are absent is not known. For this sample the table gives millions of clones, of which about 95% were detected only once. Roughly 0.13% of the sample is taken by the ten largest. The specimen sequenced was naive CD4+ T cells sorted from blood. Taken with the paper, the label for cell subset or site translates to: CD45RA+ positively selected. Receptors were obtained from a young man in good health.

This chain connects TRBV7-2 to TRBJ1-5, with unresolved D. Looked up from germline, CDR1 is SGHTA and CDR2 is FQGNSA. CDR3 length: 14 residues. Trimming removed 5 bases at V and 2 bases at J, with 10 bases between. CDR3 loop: CASSIFRGNQPQHF. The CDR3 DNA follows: TGTGCCAGCAGCATTTTTCGTGGCAATCAGCCCCAGCATTTT. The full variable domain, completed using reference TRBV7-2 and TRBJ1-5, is GAGVSQSPSNKVTEKGKDVELRCDPISGHTALYWYRQSLGQGLEFLIYFQGNSAPDKSGLPSDRFSAERTGGSVSTLTIQRTQQEDSAVYLCASSIFRGNQPQHFGDGTRLSIL.

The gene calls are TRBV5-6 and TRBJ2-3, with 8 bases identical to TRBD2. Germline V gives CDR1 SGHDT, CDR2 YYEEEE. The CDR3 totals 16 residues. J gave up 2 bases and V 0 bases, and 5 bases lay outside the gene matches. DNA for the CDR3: TGTGCCAGCAGCTTGGCGAGGCGGGGGGACACAGATACGCAGTATTTT. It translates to CASSLARRGDTDTQYF.

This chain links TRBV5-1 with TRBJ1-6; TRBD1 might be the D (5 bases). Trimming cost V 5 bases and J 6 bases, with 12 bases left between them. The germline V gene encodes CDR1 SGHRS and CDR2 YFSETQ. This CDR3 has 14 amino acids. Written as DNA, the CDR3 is TGCGCCAGCAGTAGGGGCGGGAGTAATTCACCCCTCCACTTT. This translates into CASSRGGSNSPLHF.

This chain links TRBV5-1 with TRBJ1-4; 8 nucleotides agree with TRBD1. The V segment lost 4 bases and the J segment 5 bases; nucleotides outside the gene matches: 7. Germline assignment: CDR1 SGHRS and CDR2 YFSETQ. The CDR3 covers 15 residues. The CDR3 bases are TGCGCCAGCAGCGGGGGGACAGGCGGCAATGAAAAACTGTTTTTT. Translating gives CASSGGTGGNEKLFF.

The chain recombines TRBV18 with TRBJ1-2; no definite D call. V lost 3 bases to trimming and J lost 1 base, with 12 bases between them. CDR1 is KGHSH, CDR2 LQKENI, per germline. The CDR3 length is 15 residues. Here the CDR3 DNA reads TGTGCCAGCTCACCCCCCTGGGCTATTAACTATGGCTACACCTTC. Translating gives CASSPPWAINYGYTF.

CDR3 sequence (DNA): TGTGCCAGCAGCCTGGGACTAACCAACAATGAGCAGTTCTTC. Amino acid sequence: CASSLGLTNNEQFF. V gene TRBV7-8 combines with J gene TRBJ2-1, with TRBD2 matching 7 bases. Germline-derived CDR1 and CDR2 are SGHVS and FQNEAQ. This CDR3 has 14 residues. V was pared by 5 bases and J by 5 bases, with 6 bases of the junction left unmatched.

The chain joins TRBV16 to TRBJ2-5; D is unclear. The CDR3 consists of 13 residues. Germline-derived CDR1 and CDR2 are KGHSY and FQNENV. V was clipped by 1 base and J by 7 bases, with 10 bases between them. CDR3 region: CASSQYLEGTQYF. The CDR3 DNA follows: TGTGCCAGCAGCCAATATTTGGAAGGGACCCAGTACTTC.

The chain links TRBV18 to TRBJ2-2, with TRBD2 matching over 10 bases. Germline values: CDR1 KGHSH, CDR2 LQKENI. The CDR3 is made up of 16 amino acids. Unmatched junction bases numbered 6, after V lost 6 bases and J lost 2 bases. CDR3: CASSVGLATNTGELFF. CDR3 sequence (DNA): TGTGCCAGCTCCGTGGGACTAGCGACAAACACCGGGGAGCTGTTTTTT.

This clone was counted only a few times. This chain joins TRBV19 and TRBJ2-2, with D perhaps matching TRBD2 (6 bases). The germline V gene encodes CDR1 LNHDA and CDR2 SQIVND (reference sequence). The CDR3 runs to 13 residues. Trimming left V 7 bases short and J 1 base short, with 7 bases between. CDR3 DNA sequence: TGTGCCAGTACGGGACTGAACACCGGGGAGCTGTTTTTT. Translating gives CASTGLNTGELFF.

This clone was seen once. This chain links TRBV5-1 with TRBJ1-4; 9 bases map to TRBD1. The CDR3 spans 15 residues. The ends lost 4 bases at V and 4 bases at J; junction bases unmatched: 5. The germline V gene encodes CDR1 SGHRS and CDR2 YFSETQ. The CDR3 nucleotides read TGCGCCAGCAGCGGGGACAGGGCAAATAATGAAAAACTGTTTTTT. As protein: CASSGDRANNEKLFF.